This T cell receptor beta chain is from a study of technical replicates of blood from a handful of donors. After removal of 6 bases from V and 3 bases from J, the junction contained 15 bases not matched to a gene. In germline, CDR1 is MDHEN, CDR2 SYDVKM. This CDR3 comprises 17 residues. The assay was immunoSEQ multiplex PCR, and TCRdb's table has in-frame clones only and misses some. Found here are around 83,000 clones, 85% to 95% of them singletons; the top ten hold around 0.25%. J is TRBJ2-7 and V is TRBV28; 9 nucleotides align to TRBD2. Sequenced: T cells isolated from PBMCs. The clonotype was recovered from a human donor in good health. The CDR3 loop is CASSTPSGLAGYYEQYF. As DNA, the CDR3 is TGTGCCAGCAGCACCCCCTCCGGGCTAGCGGGATACTACGAGCAGTACTTC.